The clone carrying this T cell receptor (beta chain) is categorized as medium-sized. What it binds is unknown. Treatment specified: approximately 9-day PBMC culture with coronavirus spike peptide pools or control peptides (ViraFEST assay). CD4+ T cells that had been cultured provided DNA sequenced with the Oncomine TCR Beta short-read assay. TCRdb called the PCR reads again in MiXCR, with one record for every CDR3 protein. The table has 3,500 to 4,000 distinct CDR3 sequences, approximately 16% seen once. Trimming took off 4 bases at V and 5 bases at J, with 14 bases between the two ends. The CDR3 is made up of 14 amino acids. The germline V gene has CDR1 MNHEY and CDR2 SVGAGI. The sample comes from a study of vaccination and CD4 T cells after COVID-19. As for the study in general: Blood was drawn a median around 74 days post second dose, range 14 to 241.

Sample: CD4+ T cells from blood, cultured in vitro. This sequence originates from a human donor who had recovered from COVID-19. This chain connects TRBV6-5 to TRBJ2-5; D is possibly TRBD1 or TRBD2 (5 bases each). CDR3 DNA sequence: TGTGCCAGCAGTTGGGACCACCGTTTGGAGACCCAGTACTTC. Translating gives CASSWDHRLETQYF.